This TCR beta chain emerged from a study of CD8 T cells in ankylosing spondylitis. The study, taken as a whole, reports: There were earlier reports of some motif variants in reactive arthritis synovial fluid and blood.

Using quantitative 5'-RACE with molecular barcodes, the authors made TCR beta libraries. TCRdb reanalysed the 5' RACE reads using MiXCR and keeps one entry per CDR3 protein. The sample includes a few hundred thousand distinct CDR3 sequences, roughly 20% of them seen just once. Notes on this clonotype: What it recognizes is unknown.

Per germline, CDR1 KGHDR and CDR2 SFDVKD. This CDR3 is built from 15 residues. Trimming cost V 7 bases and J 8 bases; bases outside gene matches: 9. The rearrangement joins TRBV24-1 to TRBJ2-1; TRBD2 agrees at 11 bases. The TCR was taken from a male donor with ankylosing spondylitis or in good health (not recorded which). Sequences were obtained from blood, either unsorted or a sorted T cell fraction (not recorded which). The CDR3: CATRPTSGTTDEQFF. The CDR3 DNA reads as TGTGCCACCAGACCGACTAGCGGGACCACTGATGAGCAGTTCTTC.